Below are 27 T cell receptor beta chains sequenced from a single sample in a study of T-cell reconstitution after alpha-beta-depleted transplantation in children. Unique molecular identifiers were incorporated into the prepared TCRbeta library. One entry per CDR3 protein results from TCRdb running MiXCR on the PCR reads. The table includes 60,000 to 100,000 distinct CDR3 sequences, about a sixth detected once. The sequences come from PBMCs, mostly from graft donor cells, collected 360 days after TCRalphabeta/CD19-depleted stem cell transplant. The receptors stem from a male patient between 2 and 9 years old who had a stem cell transplant for acute lymphoblastic leukemia, so the T cells may come from the graft donor.

This clonotype has more than one count but fewer than ten. In nucleotides, the CDR3 is TGTGCCAGCAGTTCTCCGGGACTAGCGGCCACAGATACGCAGTATTTT. Its translation: CASSSPGLAATDTQYF. The chain carries TRBV6-5 and TRBJ2-3, with 11 bases matching TRBD2. Germline V gene lookup returns CDR1 MNHEY and CDR2 SVGAGI. This CDR3 spans 16 amino acids. J was trimmed by 2 bases and V by 4 bases; bases with no gene match: 5.

The V and J genes are TRBV5-6 and TRBJ2-1; TRBD2 agrees at 12 bases. The CDR3 sequence is 14 residues long. The ends lost 0 bases at V and 10 bases at J; junction bases unmatched: 2. The V gene's germline CDR1 is SGHDT and CDR2 YYEEEE. CDR3 sequence (DNA): TGTGCCAGCAGCTTGGGACTAGCGGGAGTAGAGCAGTTCTTC. Translating it yields CASSLGLAGVEQFF. Full variable domain (rest looked up from reference TRBV5-6 and TRBJ2-1): DAGVTQSPTHLIKTRGQQVTLRCSPKSGHDTVSWYQQALGQGPQFIFQYYEEEERQRGNFPDRFSGHQFPNYSSELNVNALLLGDSALYLCASSLGLAGVEQFFGPGTRLTVL.

The CDR3 here is CASSGVFSNTEAFF. In DNA, the CDR3 is TGTGCCAGCAGCGGTGTTTTTTCGAACACTGAAGCTTTCTTT. The V and J genes are TRBV6-1 and TRBJ1-1, with unresolved D. Germline CDR1 and CDR2: MNHNS and SASEGT. V gave up 6 bases and J gave up 1 base, with 12 bases separating them. CDR3 length: 14 residues.

The sample holds a few counts of this clonotype. The rearrangement joins TRBV5-1 to TRBJ1-2; D uncertain. The CDR3 covers 12 residues. Germline-derived CDR1 and CDR2 are SGHRS and YFSETQ. The V end lost 4 bases, the J end lost 4 bases, and 8 bases lay between the germline ends. The CDR3 region is CASSDEVYGYTF. The CDR3 DNA follows: TGCGCCAGCAGCGACGAGGTCTATGGCTACACCTTC.

The chain is built from TRBV20-1 and TRBJ2-1, with TRBD2 identical over 9 bases. CDR3 length: 16 residues. The junction had 10 bases not matched to a gene; V was cut back by 0 bases and J by 7 bases. The germline V gene encodes CDR1 DFQATT and CDR2 SNEGSKA (reference sequence). CDR3 sequence: CSARDLGLAGLNEQFF. In DNA, the CDR3 is TGCAGTGCTAGAGATCTCGGGCTAGCGGGGTTGAATGAGCAGTTCTTC.

This chain connects TRBV4-1 to TRBJ2-1; 7 nucleotides agree with TRBD2. J lost 4 bases, V lost 4 bases, and 7 bases had no gene match. Germline V gives CDR1 MGHRA, CDR2 YSYEKL. The length of the CDR3 is 15 residues. CDR3 sequence (DNA): TGCGCCAGCAGCCCCTTCGGCGGGAGTTACAATGAGCAGTTCTTC. Translating gives CASSPFGGSYNEQFF.

This clonotype was observed a few times. V gene TRBV6-5 combines with J gene TRBJ1-6; D possibly corresponds to TRBD1 (5 bases). CDR3 length: 16 amino acids. Germline V gene lookup returns CDR1 MNHEY and CDR2 SVGAGI. The ends were cut back, 2 bases at V and 9 bases at J, with 17 bases in the middle. CDR3 protein: CASSYEGTGSSSPLHF. The CDR3 region has the DNA TGTGCCAGCAGTTACGAAGGGACGGGAAGCTCTTCACCCCTCCACTTT.

There are a few counts of this clonotype. The rearrangement joins TRBV12-3 or TRBV12-4 to TRBJ1-5, with unresolved D. The CDR3 is 15 residues long. V dropped 3 bases and J dropped 5 bases, with 14 bases sitting between them. CDR3 coding DNA: TGTGCCAGCAGTTTTGGAGGGAACGGGGATCAGCCCCAGCATTTT. Its protein product is CASSFGGNGDQPQHF.

The CDR3: CASSARQGSAGELFF. Here the CDR3 DNA reads TGTGCCAGCAGTGCCAGACAGGGATCGGCCGGGGAGCTGTTTTTT. The chain recombines TRBV6-1 with TRBJ2-2; 7 bases line up with TRBD1. J lost 6 bases, V lost 4 bases, and 8 bases had no gene match. CDR1 is MNHNS and CDR2 is SASEGT in the germline V gene. The CDR3 is made up of 15 amino acids.

This clonotype came up a few times. The chain combines TRBV4-1 with TRBJ2-7; 9 nucleotides match TRBD2. The germline V gene encodes CDR1 MGHRA and CDR2 YSYEKL. With 3 bases clipped from V and 3 bases from J, the junction kept 9 bases outside the gene matches. CDR3 length: 16 residues. CDR3 amino acids: CASSQVSGRKVYEQYF. CDR3 nucleotide sequence: TGCGCCAGCAGCCAGGTTAGCGGGAGAAAGGTCTACGAGCAGTACTTC.

Ten or more counts support this clonotype. The chain uses TRBV5-1 and TRBJ1-2; D gene uncertain. The CDR3 is 15 residues long. Germline V gene sequence: CDR1 SGHRS, CDR2 YFSETQ. Trimming removed 4 bases from V and 3 bases from J, with 16 bases in between. CDR3 amino acids: CASSPGPGHDYGYTF. In nucleotides, the CDR3 is TGCGCCAGCAGCCCAGGTCCGGGCCACGACTATGGCTACACCTTC.

The rearrangement joins TRBV7-8 to TRBJ2-1; D is ambiguous. The CDR3 is 17 residues long. V lost 5 bases and J 0 bases, leaving 17 bases between the germline ends. CDR1 and CDR2 (germline): SGHVS, FQNEAQ. This CDR3 reads CASSLRVAVVSYNEQFF. The CDR3 bases are TGTGCCAGCAGCCTCCGGGTAGCTGTAGTCTCCTACAATGAGCAGTTCTTC.

This chain links TRBV6-1 with TRBJ2-1; D is ambiguous. Trimming removed 7 bases at V and 4 bases at J, with 17 bases between. The CDR3 spans 15 residues. The V gene's germline CDR1 is MNHNS and CDR2 SASEGT. The chain's CDR3 is CASKLWGRGYNEQFF. CDR3 bases: TGTGCCAGCAAACTGTGGGGTAGAGGTTACAATGAGCAGTTCTTC.

The chain couples TRBV11-3 to TRBJ2-2; D unresolved. The CDR3 loop spans 17 amino acids. Per the germline V gene, CDR1 is SGHNT and CDR2 is YENEEA. The V gene lost 5 bases and the J gene lost 5 bases, with 21 bases spanning the gap. CDR3 in DNA: TGTGCCAGCAGCCCCAACCCGACGGCAGTTCCGACCGGGGAGCTGTTTTTT. This encodes CASSPNPTAVPTGELFF.

This clonotype was seen a handful of times. The V call is TRBV6-5, the J call TRBJ2-1, with D perhaps matching TRBD2 (6 bases). The CDR3 loop spans 15 amino acids. The V end was cut by 0 bases, the J end by 10 bases, with 16 bases between. Germline loops: CDR1 MNHEY, CDR2 SVGAGI. The CDR3 loop is CASSYSKWGLAEQFF. The CDR3 region has the DNA TGTGCCAGCAGTTACTCGAAATGGGGACTCGCCGAGCAGTTCTTC.

This clonotype was seen many times. The DNA for the CDR3 is TGTGCCACCAGTGATTCGGCCAGGGGGTCATACGAGCAGTACTTC. Residues: CATSDSARGSYEQYF. The chain joins TRBV24-1 to TRBJ2-7; 7 bases align to TRBD1. V trimming: 2 bases; J trimming: 4 bases; junction bases outside the gene matches: 7. CDR1 and CDR2 from the germline V gene are KGHDR and SFDVKD. The CDR3 has 15 amino acids.

This clonotype was counted between two and nine times. The chain links TRBV5-1 to TRBJ1-3; TRBD1 is a possible D gene (5 bases). Germline lookup yields CDR1 SGHRS and CDR2 YFSETQ. Between the trimmed V and J ends, which lost 4 bases and 2 bases, there was a span of 13 bases. This CDR3 is 15 amino acids long. The CDR3 loop is CASSLQGGPGNTIYF. The CDR3 DNA sequence: TGCGCCAGCAGCCTCCAGGGAGGGCCTGGAAACACCATATATTTT.

The sample holds a few counts of this clonotype. V and J are TRBV20-1 and TRBJ2-3; TRBD2 agrees at 11 bases. This CDR3 contains 14 residues. Per germline, CDR1 DFQATT and CDR2 SNEGSKA (reference sequence). V was pared by 5 bases and J by 4 bases, with 5 bases of the junction left unmatched. CDR3 nucleotide sequence: TGCAGTGCTGTAGCGGGAGGGCCGTCAGATACGCAGTATTTT. Protein: CSAVAGGPSDTQYF.

This clonotype was found a few times. The V call is TRBV5-1, the J call TRBJ2-1; D unresolved. The CDR3 consists of 14 residues. Germline V gives CDR1 SGHRS, CDR2 YFSETQ. The germline V and J ends were trimmed by 2 bases and 5 bases, with 11 bases remaining between them. This CDR3 reads CASSFLMDHNEQFF. CDR3 nucleotides: TGCGCCAGCAGCTTTCTGATGGACCACAATGAGCAGTTCTTC. The full variable domain, completed using reference TRBV5-1 and TRBJ2-1, is KAGVTQTPRYLIKTRGQQVTLSCSPISGHRSVSWYQQTPGQGLQFLFEYFSETQRNKGNFPGRFSGRQFSNSRSEMNVSTLELGDSALYLCASSFLMDHNEQFFGPGTRLTVL.

By sample fraction, this clonotype is medium-sized. The gene calls are TRBV10-3 and TRBJ2-3; D gene uncertain. The CDR3 is 14 residues long. The germline V gene encodes CDR1 ENHRY and CDR2 SYGVKD. V lost 1 base, J lost 10 bases, and 15 bases lay in between. The CDR3 region has the DNA TGTGCCATCAGTGAGTTCGGCCCGGAGCCGGCGCAGTATTTT. It translates to CAISEFGPEPAQYF.

This clonotype was observed once. The rearrangement links TRBV7-2 to TRBJ2-2, with TRBD2 matching over 12 bases. Trimming removed 5 bases from V and 6 bases from J; junction bases left unmatched: 10. CDR3 size: 17 residues. Germline lookup yields CDR1 SGHTA and CDR2 FQGNSA. CDR3 coding DNA: TGTGCCAGCAGCCTAGGACTAGCGGGAATTATATCCGGGGAGCTGTTTTTT. It yields the protein CASSLGLAGIISGELFF.

This clonotype has just a few counts. The chain is built from TRBV20-1 and TRBJ2-7, with 11 bases lining up with TRBD2. The CDR3 is made up of 16 amino acids. V was pared by 2 bases and J by 5 bases, with 11 bases of the junction left unmatched. Germline CDR1 DFQATT, CDR2 SNEGSKA (reference sequence). The CDR3 DNA is TGCAGTGCTAGACTATCTAGCGGGAGGTCTTTTAACGAGCAGTACTTC. This gives the protein CSARLSSGRSFNEQYF.

The chain joins TRBV12-3 or TRBV12-4 to TRBJ2-1; a weak D match, TRBD2 (6 bases). Trimming took off 3 bases at V and 9 bases at J, with 18 bases between the two ends. This CDR3 comprises 15 residues. CDR3 sequence reads: CASSFQGLRWSEQFF. The CDR3 coding sequence is TGTGCCAGCAGTTTCCAGGGACTCCGATGGAGTGAGCAGTTCTTC.

In its sample, this clonotype was seen a few times. The chain joins TRBV12-3 or TRBV12-4 to TRBJ1-5; 8 bases are shared with TRBD1. The length of the CDR3 is 15 residues. V shed 7 bases and J 3 bases; nucleotides not matched to a gene: 8. The CDR3 coding sequence is TGTGCCAGCACCTCGGACAGGGAGATCAATCAGCCCCAGCATTTT. The encoded protein is CASTSDREINQPQHF.

This clonotype was picked up many times. The chain is built from TRBV20-1 and TRBJ2-7, with 8 bases lining up with TRBD2. Germline V gives CDR1 DFQATT, CDR2 SNEGSKA (reference sequence). This CDR3 contains 13 residues. V lost 4 bases to trimming and J lost 5 bases; unmatched junction nucleotides: 7. CDR3 nucleotides: TGCAGTGCTACTAGCGGGCTACTCCACGAGCAGTACTTC. This translates into CSATSGLLHEQYF.

The chain carries TRBV29-1 and TRBJ2-1, with D possibly TRBD1 on 5 matching bases. V lost 2 bases to trimming and J lost 5 bases, with 10 bases between them. Germline V gene lookup returns CDR1 SQVTM and CDR2 ANQGSEA. The CDR3 is made up of 13 amino acids. The DNA for the CDR3 is TGCAGCGTTGAAAGGACACCAAACAATGAGCAGTTCTTC. Its protein is CSVERTPNNEQFF.

The genes are TRBV6-5 and TRBJ2-2; D not certain. Germline V lookup: CDR1 MNHEY, CDR2 SVGAGI. This CDR3 is built from 14 residues. V lost 0 bases, J lost 6 bases, and 8 bases lay in between. As DNA, the CDR3 is TGTGCCAGCAGTTACTCGTCAGACGCCGGGGAGCTGTTTTTT. Translated: CASSYSSDAGELFF.